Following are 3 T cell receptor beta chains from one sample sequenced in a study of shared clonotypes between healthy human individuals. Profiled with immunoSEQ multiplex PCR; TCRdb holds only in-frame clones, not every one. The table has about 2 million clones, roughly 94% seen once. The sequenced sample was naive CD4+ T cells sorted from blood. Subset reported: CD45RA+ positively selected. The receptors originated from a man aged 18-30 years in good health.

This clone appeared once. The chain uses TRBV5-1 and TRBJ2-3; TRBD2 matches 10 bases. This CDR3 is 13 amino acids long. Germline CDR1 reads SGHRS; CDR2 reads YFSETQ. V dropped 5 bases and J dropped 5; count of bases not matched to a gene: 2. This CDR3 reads CASRVAGGDTQYF. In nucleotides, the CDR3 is TGCGCCAGCAGGGTAGCGGGAGGAGATACGCAGTATTTT.

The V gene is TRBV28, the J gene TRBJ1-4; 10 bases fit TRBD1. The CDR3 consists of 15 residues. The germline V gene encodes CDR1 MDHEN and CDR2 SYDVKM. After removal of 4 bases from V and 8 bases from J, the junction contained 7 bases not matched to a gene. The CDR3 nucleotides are TGTGCCAGCAGTTCCCGGGACAGGGGTTGGGAAAAACTGTTTTTT. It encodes CASSSRDRGWEKLFF.

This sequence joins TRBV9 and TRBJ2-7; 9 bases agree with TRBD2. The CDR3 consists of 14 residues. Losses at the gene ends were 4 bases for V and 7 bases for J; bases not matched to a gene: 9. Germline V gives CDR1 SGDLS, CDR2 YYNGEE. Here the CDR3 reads CASSLGSGGREQYF. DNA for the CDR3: TGTGCCAGCAGCCTCGGCAGCGGGGGGAGAGAGCAGTACTTC.